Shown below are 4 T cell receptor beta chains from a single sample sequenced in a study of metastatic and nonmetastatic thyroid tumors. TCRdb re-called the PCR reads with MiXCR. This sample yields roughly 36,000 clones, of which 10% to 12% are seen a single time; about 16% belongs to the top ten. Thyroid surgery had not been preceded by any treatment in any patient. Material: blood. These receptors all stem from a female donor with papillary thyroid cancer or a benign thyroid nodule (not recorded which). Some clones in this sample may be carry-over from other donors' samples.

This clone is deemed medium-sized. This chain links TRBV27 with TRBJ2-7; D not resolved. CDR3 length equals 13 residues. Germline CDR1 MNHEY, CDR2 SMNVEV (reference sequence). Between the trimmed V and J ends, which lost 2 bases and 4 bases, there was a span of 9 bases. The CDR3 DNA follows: TGTGCCAGCAGTTTAACAGTGGCATACGAGCAGTACTTC. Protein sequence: CASSLTVAYEQYF.

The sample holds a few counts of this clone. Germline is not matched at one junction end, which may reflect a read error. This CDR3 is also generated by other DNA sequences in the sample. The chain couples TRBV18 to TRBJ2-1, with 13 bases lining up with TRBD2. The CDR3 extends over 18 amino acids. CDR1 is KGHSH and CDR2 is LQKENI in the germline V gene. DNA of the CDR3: TGTGCTAGCTCACTAAGTCGCCCCACTAGCGGGAGGGGTAATGAGCAGTTCTTC. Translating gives CASSLSRPTSGRGNEQFF.

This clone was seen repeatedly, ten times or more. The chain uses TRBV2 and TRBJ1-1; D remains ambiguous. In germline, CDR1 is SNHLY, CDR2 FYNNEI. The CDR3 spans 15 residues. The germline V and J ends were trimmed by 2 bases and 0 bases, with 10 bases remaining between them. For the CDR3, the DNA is TGTGCCAGCAGTGAACGGAGCCGCATGAACACTGAAGCTTTCTTT. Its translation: CASSERSRMNTEAFF.

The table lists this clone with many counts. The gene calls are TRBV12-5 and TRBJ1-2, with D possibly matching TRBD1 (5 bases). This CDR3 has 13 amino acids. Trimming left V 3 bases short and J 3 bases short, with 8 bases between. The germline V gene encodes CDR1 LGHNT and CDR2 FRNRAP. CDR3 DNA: TGTGCTAGTGGTTTTGGGGGATACTATGGCTACACCTTC. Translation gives CASGFGGYYGYTF.